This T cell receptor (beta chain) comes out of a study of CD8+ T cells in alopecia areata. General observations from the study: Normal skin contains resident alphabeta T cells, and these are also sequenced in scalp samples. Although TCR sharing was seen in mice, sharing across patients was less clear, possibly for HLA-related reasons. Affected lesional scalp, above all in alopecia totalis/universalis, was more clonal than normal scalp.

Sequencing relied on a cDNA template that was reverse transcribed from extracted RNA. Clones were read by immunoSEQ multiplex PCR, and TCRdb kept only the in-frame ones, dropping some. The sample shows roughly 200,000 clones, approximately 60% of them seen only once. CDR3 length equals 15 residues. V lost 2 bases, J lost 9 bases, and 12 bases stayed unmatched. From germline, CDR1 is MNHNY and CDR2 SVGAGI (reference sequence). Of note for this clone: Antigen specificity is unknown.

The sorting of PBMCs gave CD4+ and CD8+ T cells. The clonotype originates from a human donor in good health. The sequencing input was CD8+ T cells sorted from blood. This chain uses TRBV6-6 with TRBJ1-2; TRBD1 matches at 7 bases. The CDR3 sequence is CASSYPYGTDWCYTF. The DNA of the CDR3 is TGTGCCAGCAGTTACCCATATGGGACAGATTGGTGCTACACCTTC.